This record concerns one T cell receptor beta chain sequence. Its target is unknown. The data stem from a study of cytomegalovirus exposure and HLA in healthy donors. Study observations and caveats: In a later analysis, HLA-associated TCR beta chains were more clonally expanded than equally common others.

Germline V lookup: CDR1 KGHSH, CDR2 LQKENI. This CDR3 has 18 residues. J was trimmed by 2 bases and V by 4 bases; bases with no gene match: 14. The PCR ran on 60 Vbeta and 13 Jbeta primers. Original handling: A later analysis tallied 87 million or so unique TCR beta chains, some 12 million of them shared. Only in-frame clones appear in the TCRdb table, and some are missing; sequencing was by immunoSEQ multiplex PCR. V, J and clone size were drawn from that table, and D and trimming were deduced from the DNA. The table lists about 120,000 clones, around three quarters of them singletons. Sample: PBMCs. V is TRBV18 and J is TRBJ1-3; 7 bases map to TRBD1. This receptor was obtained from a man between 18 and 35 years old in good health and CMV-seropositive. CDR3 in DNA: TGTGCCAGCTCACGTAGGAATACGGGACAGACCCCTGGAAACACCATATATTTT. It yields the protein CASSRRNTGQTPGNTIYF.